Below are 26 T cell receptor beta chains sequenced from a single sample in a study of cytomegalovirus exposure and HLA in healthy donors. The PCR employed 60 Vbeta primers together with 13 Jbeta primers. Clones were sequenced by immunoSEQ multiplex PCR, and TCRdb holds only the in-frame ones, with some missing. The ten top clones account for 0.55% to 0.6%, within a sample of around 100,000 clones. The sample comprised PBMCs. The receptor source for this set is a man aged 45-65 years in good health and CMV-seronegative.

This rearrangement joins TRBV6-5 to TRBJ1-2, with a tentative D call TRBD1 (5 bases). Germline V gene sequence: CDR1 MNHEY, CDR2 SVGAGI. There are 11 residues in the CDR3. The V and J ends lost 6 bases and 8 bases respectively, with 10 bases between them. The CDR3 sequence is CASRTSGGYTF. The CDR3 nucleotides are TGTGCCAGCAGAACGTCAGGGGGCTACACCTTC.

This chain links TRBV19 with TRBJ2-5; the match to TRBD1 covers 7 bases. The CDR3 contains 14 residues. Germline values: CDR1 LNHDA, CDR2 SQIVND (reference sequence). J lost 5 bases, V lost 2 bases, and 5 bases had no gene match. DNA of the CDR3: TGTGCCAGTAGTATAAGGGGGCGCGGTGAGACCCAGTACTTC. This sequence encodes CASSIRGRGETQYF. The entire variable domain, with the rest obtained from reference TRBV19 and TRBJ2-5, is as follows: DGGITQSPKYLFRKEGQNVTLSCEQNLNHDAMYWYRQDPGQGLRLIYYSQIVNDFQKGDIAEGYSVSREKKESFPLTVTSAQKNPTAFYLCASSIRGRGETQYFGPGTRLLVL.

The chain uses TRBV7-2 and TRBJ1-4; D unresolved. CDR1 SGHTA and CDR2 FQGNSA come from the germline V gene. This CDR3 comprises 15 residues. Between the trimmed V and J ends, which lost 5 bases and 2 bases, there was a span of 12 bases. The DNA for the CDR3 is TGTGCCAGCAGCGCTGTCGGGATCACTAATGAAAAACTGTTTTTT. This gives the protein CASSAVGITNEKLFF.

This rearrangement joins TRBV7-2 to TRBJ1-4; D may be TRBD1 (6 bases). Germline lookup yields CDR1 SGHTA and CDR2 FQGNSA. The CDR3 is 15 amino acids. V was clipped by 9 bases and J by 8 bases, with 22 bases between them. The CDR3 region has the DNA TGTGCCAGTGGTAGGGGGGGCGACGATGGGGAAAAACTGTTTTTT. Translating gives CASGRGGDDGEKLFF.

The chain carries TRBV9 and TRBJ2-5; 7 bases align to TRBD1. Germline values: CDR1 SGDLS, CDR2 YYNGEE. CDR3 size: 13 residues. Losses at the gene ends were 7 bases for V and 5 bases for J; bases not matched to a gene: 8. The CDR3 is CASGEGAWETQYF. The DNA for the CDR3 is TGTGCCAGCGGAGAGGGGGCATGGGAGACCCAGTACTTC.

This chain joins TRBV6-6 and TRBJ2-5, with D possibly TRBD1 on 5 matching bases. Trimming removed 5 bases at V and 2 bases at J, with 12 bases between. The CDR3 totals 14 residues. The V gene's germline CDR1 is MNHNY and CDR2 SVGAGI (reference sequence). The CDR3 sequence: CASSRQGVQETQYF. The CDR3 DNA sequence: TGTGCCAGCAGTCGCCAGGGTGTTCAAGAGACCCAGTACTTC.

V and J are TRBV5-6 and TRBJ2-1, with unresolved D. CDR1 and CDR2 (germline): SGHDT, YYEEEE. The CDR3 extends over 18 amino acids. V dropped 2 bases and J dropped 2 bases, with 20 bases sitting between them. CDR3 region: CASSLLDPFALAYNEQFF. The CDR3, as DNA: TGTGCCAGCAGCTTACTCGACCCATTCGCCCTAGCCTACAATGAGCAGTTCTTC.

The chain employs TRBV6-1 and TRBJ2-2; D unclear. The germline V gene encodes CDR1 MNHNS and CDR2 SASEGT. The CDR3 length is 12 residues. Trimming stripped 7 bases from V and 1 base from J, with 4 bases between. The DNA of the CDR3 is TGTGCCAGCACGAGGAACACCGGGGAGCTGTTTTTT. Translation: CASTRNTGELFF.

CDR3 coding DNA: TGTGCCAGCAGCTTATACGGAGGGCCTTACGAGCAGTACTTC. Translated, it gives CASSLYGGPYEQYF. The J gene is TRBJ2-7, the V gene TRBV7-2; a weak D match, TRBD2 (6 bases). Germline V gives CDR1 SGHTA, CDR2 FQGNSA. The CDR3 spans 14 residues. The ends were cut back, 2 bases at V and 4 bases at J, with 12 bases in the middle.

The chain carries TRBV5-4 and TRBJ1-4, with a tentative D call TRBD1 (5 bases). Germline assignment: CDR1 SGHNT and CDR2 YYREEE (reference sequence). There are 14 residues in the CDR3. V lost 0 bases and J 12 bases, leaving 15 bases between the germline ends. CDR3 sequence: CASSLVPGSRELFF. The DNA for the CDR3 is TGTGCCAGCAGCTTGGTGCCAGGGTCTAGGGAACTGTTTTTT.

The chain carries TRBV18 and TRBJ2-3, with D maybe TRBD2 (6 bases). The CDR3 covers 14 residues. V was clipped by 5 bases and J by 2 bases, with 11 bases between them. Germline values: CDR1 KGHSH, CDR2 LQKENI. Here the CDR3 reads CASSSRDSTDTQYF. CDR3 nucleotide sequence: TGTGCCAGCTCATCCCGGGACTCCACAGATACGCAGTATTTT.

The chain joins TRBV2 to TRBJ2-1, with TRBD1 matching 8 bases. The germline CDR1 and CDR2 sequences are SNHLY and FYNNEI. CDR3 size: 14 residues. The ends lost 5 bases at V and 4 bases at J; junction bases unmatched: 4. CDR3: CASSFRDRYNEQFF. CDR3 coding DNA: TGTGCCAGCAGTTTCCGGGACAGGTACAATGAGCAGTTCTTC.

CDR3 amino acids: CASSLGLGETQYF. In nucleotides, the CDR3 is TGTGCCAGCAGCTTGGGACTAGGGGAGACCCAGTACTTC. The rearrangement uses TRBV7-2 and TRBJ2-5, with TRBD2 matching over 8 bases. The trim removed 3 bases at V and 5 bases at J, leaving 2 bases unmatched. In germline, CDR1 is SGHTA, CDR2 FQGNSA. This CDR3 spans 13 amino acids. Using reference TRBV7-2 and TRBJ2-5 for the parts outside the CDR3, the full variable domain is GAGVSQSPSNKVTEKGKDVELRCDPISGHTALYWYRQSLGQGLEFLIYFQGNSAPDKSGLPSDRFSAERTGGSVSTLTIQRTQQEDSAVYLCASSLGLGETQYFGPGTRLLVL.

This rearrangement joins TRBV10-1 to TRBJ2-2; 8 bases fit TRBD2. Germline V gene lookup returns CDR1 WNHNN and CDR2 SYGVQD (reference sequence). The CDR3 runs 14 residues. The ends lost 8 bases at V and 8 bases at J; junction bases unmatched: 10. DNA for the CDR3: TGCGCCAGCCAGCGGGGGATTGGAACTGGGGAGCTGTTTTTT. Protein: CASQRGIGTGELFF.

The rearrangement links TRBV9 to TRBJ1-2, with 10 bases lining up with TRBD1. Germline CDR1 and CDR2: SGDLS and YYNGEE. J lost 7 bases, V lost 6 bases, and 9 bases had no gene match. The CDR3 is 14 residues long. Here the CDR3 DNA reads TGTGCCAGCACAAGCCGGGACAGGGGTGGTGGCTACACCTTC. Protein sequence: CASTSRDRGGGYTF.

The chain joins TRBV7-2 to TRBJ1-1, with D perhaps matching TRBD1 (6 bases). Germline CDR1 is SGHTA and CDR2 is FQGNSA. Deletions cut 1 base from V and 1 base from J, with 10 bases between. This CDR3 is 15 amino acids long. CDR3: CASSLEGRGNTEAFF. The CDR3 nucleotides are TGTGCCAGCAGCTTAGAAGGCAGGGGGAACACTGAAGCTTTCTTT.

The V and J genes are TRBV7-9 and TRBJ2-1; 9 bases match TRBD1. Trimming removed 5 bases from V and 8 bases from J; junction bases left unmatched: 7. Germline loops: CDR1 SEHNR, CDR2 FQNEAQ (reference sequence). This CDR3 is built from 14 residues. The CDR3 spells CASSVGQGQDEQFF. In DNA, the CDR3 is TGTGCCAGCAGCGTCGGACAGGGGCAAGATGAGCAGTTCTTC.

This sequence joins TRBV28 and TRBJ1-3; 7 bases agree with TRBD1. V lost 3 bases to trimming and J lost 0 bases; unmatched junction nucleotides: 8. Germline V gives CDR1 MDHEN, CDR2 SYDVKM. CDR3 length: 17 amino acids. Written as DNA, the CDR3 is TGTGCCAGCAGTTTCCAGGGGCGGGACAGCTCTGGAAACACCATATATTTT. This sequence encodes CASSFQGRDSSGNTIYF.

V gene TRBV5-4 combines with J gene TRBJ1-4, with 11 bases lining up with TRBD1. From germline, CDR1 is SGHNT and CDR2 YYREEE (reference sequence). This CDR3 has 15 amino acids. The junction had 4 bases not matched to a gene; V was cut back by 1 base and J by 8 bases. The CDR3 nucleotides read TGTGCCAGCAGCTTGCGGACAGGGGGCATGGAAAAACTGTTTTTT. It codes for CASSLRTGGMEKLFF.

The chain combines TRBV7-8 with TRBJ2-7; weak D call: TRBD2 (6 bases). V lost 8 bases, J lost 0 bases, and 11 bases lay in between. Germline V gene sequence: CDR1 SGHVS, CDR2 FQNEAQ. This CDR3 spans 13 amino acids. CDR3 in DNA: TGTGCCAGCCTTGCGGGGAACTCCTACGAGCAGTACTTC. Its protein is CASLAGNSYEQYF. The entire variable domain, with the rest obtained from reference TRBV7-8 and TRBJ2-7, is as follows: GAGVSQSPRYKVAKRGQDVALRCDPISGHVSLFWYQQALGQGPEFLTYFQNEAQLDKSGLPSDRFFAERPEGSVSTLKIQRTQQEDSAVYLCASLAGNSYEQYFGPGTRLTVT.

The chain combines TRBV5-4 with TRBJ1-4; no reliable D call. The CDR3 runs 15 residues. The germline V gene encodes CDR1 SGHNT and CDR2 YYREEE (reference sequence). Trimming stripped 0 bases from V and 7 bases from J, with 13 bases between. CDR3 residues: CASSLEGGRGEKLFF. Written as DNA, the CDR3 is TGTGCCAGCAGCTTGGAGGGAGGAAGAGGTGAAAAACTGTTTTTT.

V usage is TRBV7-9 and J usage is TRBJ1-6; no clear D. Trimming cost V 2 bases and J 2 bases, with 4 bases left between them. Germline CDR1 is SEHNR and CDR2 is FQNEAQ (reference sequence). CDR3 size: 14 residues. In DNA, the CDR3 is TGTGCCAGCAGCTTAAGCGCCTATAATTCACCCCTCCACTTT. It specifies CASSLSAYNSPLHF.

The chain has TRBV6-5 and TRBJ1-2; D may be TRBD1 (5 bases). The germline V gene has CDR1 MNHEY and CDR2 SVGAGI. V was shortened by 2 bases and J by 0 bases, with 10 bases between the two germline ends. The CDR3 length is 15 residues. Here the CDR3 reads CASSYKGHPNYGYTF. The CDR3 DNA reads TGTGCCAGCAGTTACAAGGGGCATCCTAACTATGGCTACACCTTC.

The J gene is TRBJ1-2, the V gene TRBV5-6, with D unresolved. The CDR3 totals 13 residues. The ends were cut back, 0 bases at V and 2 bases at J, with 5 bases in the middle. The germline V gene has CDR1 SGHDT and CDR2 YYEEEE. The CDR3 DNA follows: TGTGCCAGCAGCTTGGCTAGCAACTATGGCTACACCTTC. It encodes CASSLASNYGYTF.

The chain uses TRBV19 and TRBJ1-5; D is uncertain. This CDR3 region has 13 residues. Trimming stripped 3 bases from V and 7 bases from J, with 10 bases between. Germline CDR1 is LNHDA and CDR2 is SQIVND (reference sequence). The CDR3 region has the DNA TGTGCCAGTAGTATCGGGATTTGGCAGCCCCAGCATTTT. Residues: CASSIGIWQPQHF.

The V gene is TRBV4-3, the J gene TRBJ1-6, with 7 positions matching TRBD1. V was clipped by 3 bases and J by 3 bases; unmatched bases: 5. Per the germline V gene, CDR1 is LGHNA and CDR2 is YSLEER. The CDR3 spans 16 residues. DNA of the CDR3: TGCGCCAGCAGCCATCAGGGGGGAGGCTATAATTCACCCCTCCACTTT. Its protein product is CASSHQGGGYNSPLHF.